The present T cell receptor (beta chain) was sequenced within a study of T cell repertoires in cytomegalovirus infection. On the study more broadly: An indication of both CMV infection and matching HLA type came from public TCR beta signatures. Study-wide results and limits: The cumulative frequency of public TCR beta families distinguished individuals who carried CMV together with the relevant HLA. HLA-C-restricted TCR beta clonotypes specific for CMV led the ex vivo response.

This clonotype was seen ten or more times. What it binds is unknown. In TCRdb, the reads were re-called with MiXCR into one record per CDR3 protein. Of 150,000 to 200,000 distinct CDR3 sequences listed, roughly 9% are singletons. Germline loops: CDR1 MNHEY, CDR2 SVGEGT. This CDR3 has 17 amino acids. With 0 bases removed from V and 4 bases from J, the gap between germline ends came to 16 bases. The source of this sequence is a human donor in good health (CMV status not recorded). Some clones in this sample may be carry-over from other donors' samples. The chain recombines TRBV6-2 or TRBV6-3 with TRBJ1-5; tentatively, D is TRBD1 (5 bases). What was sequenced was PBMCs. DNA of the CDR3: TGTGCCAGCAGTTACTCGACTACAGGCAAGGGGAATCAGCCCCAGCATTTT. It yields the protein CASSYSTTGKGNQPQHF.